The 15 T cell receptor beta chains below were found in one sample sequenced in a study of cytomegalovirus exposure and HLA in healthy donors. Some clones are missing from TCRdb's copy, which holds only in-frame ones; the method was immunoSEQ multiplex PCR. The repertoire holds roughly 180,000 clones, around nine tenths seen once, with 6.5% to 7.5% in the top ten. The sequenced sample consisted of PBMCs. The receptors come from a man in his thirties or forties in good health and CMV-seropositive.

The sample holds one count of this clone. The CDR3 protein is CASSIDPTGYPYEQYF. For the CDR3, the DNA is TGTGCCAGTAGTATAGACCCGACAGGGTACCCCTACGAGCAGTACTTC. This chain joins TRBV19 and TRBJ2-7; 7 bases map to TRBD1. Trimming took 0 bases from V and 2 from J; bases not matched to a gene: 7. The CDR3 has 16 residues. CDR1 and CDR2 (germline): LNHDA, SQIVND (reference sequence).

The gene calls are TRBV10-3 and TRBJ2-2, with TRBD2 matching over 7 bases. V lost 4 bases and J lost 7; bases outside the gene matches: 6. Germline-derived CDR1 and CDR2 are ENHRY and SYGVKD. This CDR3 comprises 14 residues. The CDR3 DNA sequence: TGTGCCATCAGTGGACTAGCTGAGGGCGGGGAGCTGTTTTTT. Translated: CAISGLAEGGELFF.

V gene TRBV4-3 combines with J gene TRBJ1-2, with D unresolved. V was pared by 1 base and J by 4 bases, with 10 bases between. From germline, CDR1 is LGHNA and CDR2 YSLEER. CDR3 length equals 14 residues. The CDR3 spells CASSQVDGSYGYTF. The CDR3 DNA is TGCGCCAGCAGCCAAGTGGATGGTTCCTATGGCTACACCTTC.

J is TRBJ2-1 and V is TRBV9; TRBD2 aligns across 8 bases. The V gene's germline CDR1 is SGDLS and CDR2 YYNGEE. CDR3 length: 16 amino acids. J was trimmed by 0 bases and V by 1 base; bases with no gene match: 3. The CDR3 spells CASSVSGGSSYNEQFF. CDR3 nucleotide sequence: TGTGCCAGCAGCGTAAGCGGGGGTAGCTCCTACAATGAGCAGTTCTTC. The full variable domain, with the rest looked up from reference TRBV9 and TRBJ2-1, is DSGVTQTPKHLITATGQRVTLRCSPRSGDLSVYWYQQSLDQGLQFLIQYYNGEERAKGNILERFSAQQFPDLHSELNLSSLELGDSALYFCASSVSGGSSYNEQFFGPGTRLTVL.

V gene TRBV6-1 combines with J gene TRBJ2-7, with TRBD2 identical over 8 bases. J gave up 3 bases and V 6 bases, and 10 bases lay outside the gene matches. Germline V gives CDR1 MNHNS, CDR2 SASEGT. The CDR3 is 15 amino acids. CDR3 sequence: CASSLREGGYYEQYF. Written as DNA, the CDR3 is TGTGCCAGCAGCCTCCGGGAGGGGGGATACTACGAGCAGTACTTC.

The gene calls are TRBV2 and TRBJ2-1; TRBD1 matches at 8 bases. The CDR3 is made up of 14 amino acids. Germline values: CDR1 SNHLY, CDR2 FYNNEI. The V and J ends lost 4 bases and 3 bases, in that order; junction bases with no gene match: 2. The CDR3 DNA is TGTGCCAGCAGTGGGACAGGGATCTACAATGAGCAGTTCTTC. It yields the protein CASSGTGIYNEQFF.

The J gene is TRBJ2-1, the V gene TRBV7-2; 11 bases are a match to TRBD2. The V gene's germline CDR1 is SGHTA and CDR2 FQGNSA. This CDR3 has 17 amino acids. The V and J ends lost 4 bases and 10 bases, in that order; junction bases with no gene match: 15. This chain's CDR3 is CASSSQTSGVFPEEQFF. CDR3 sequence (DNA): TGTGCCAGCAGCTCCCAGACTAGCGGGGTCTTTCCGGAGGAGCAGTTCTTC.

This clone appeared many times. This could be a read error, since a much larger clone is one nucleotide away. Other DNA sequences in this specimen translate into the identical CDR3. CDR3 amino acids: CSVEGYGYTF. CDR3 nucleotide sequence: TGCAGCGTTGAGGGTTATGGCTACACCTTC. This chain connects TRBV29-1 to TRBJ1-2; D is unresolved. The V gene lost 3 bases and the J gene lost 5 bases, with 4 bases spanning the gap. This CDR3 contains 10 residues. Germline V gives CDR1 SQVTM, CDR2 ANQGSEA.

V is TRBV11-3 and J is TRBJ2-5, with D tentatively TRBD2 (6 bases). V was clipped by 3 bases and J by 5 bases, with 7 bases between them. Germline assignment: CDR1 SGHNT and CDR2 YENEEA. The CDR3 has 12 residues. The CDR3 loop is CASSFGGETQYF. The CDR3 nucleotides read TGTGCCAGCAGCTTCGGGGGTGAGACCCAGTACTTC.

The CDR3 nucleotides are TGCGCCAGCAGCCAACCCATGTCTGGGGGACAAGATGAAAAACTGTTTTTT. Translating it yields CASSQPMSGGQDEKLFF. This sequence joins TRBV4-3 and TRBJ1-4, with TRBD1 as a possible D gene (6 bases). Germline assignment: CDR1 LGHNA and CDR2 YSLEER. V was trimmed by 2 bases and J by 6 bases, leaving 19 bases between them. The CDR3 totals 17 residues.

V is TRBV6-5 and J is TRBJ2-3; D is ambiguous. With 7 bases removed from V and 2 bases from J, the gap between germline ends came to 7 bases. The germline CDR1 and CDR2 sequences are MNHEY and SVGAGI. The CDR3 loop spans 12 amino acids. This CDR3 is CASTNYTDTQYF. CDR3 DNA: TGTGCCAGCACCAACTACACAGATACGCAGTATTTT.

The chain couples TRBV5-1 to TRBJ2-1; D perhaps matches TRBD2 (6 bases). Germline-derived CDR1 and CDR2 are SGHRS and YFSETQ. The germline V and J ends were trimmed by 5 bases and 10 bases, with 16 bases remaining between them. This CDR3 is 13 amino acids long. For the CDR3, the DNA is TGCGCCAGCAGTGAAACGGGGGATGGGGAGCAGTTCTTC. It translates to CASSETGDGEQFF.

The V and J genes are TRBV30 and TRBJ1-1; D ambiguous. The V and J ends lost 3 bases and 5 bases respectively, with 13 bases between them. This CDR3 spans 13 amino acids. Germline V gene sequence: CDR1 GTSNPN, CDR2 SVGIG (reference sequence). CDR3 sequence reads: CAWRIGRGTEAFF. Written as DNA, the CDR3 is TGTGCCTGGAGGATAGGGCGAGGAACTGAAGCTTTCTTT. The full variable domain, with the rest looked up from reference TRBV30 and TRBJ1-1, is SQTIHQWPATLVQPVGSPLSLECTVEGTSNPNLYWYRQAAGRGLQLLFYSVGIGQISSEVPQNLSASRPQDRQFILSSKKLLLSDSGFYLCAWRIGRGTEAFFGQGTRLTVV.

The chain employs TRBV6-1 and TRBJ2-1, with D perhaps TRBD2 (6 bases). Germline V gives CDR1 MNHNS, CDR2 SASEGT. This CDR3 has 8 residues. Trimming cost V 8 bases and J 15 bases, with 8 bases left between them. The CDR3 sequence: CASGGWFF. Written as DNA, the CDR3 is TGTGCCAGCGGGGGGTGGTTCTTC.

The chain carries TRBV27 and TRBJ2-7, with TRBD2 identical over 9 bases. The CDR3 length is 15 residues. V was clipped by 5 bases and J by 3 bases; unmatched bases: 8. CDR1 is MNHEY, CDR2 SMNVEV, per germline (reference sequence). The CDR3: CASSPSSGDFYEQYF. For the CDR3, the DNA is TGTGCCAGCAGTCCCTCTAGCGGGGATTTCTACGAGCAGTACTTC.